This T cell receptor (beta chain) is drawn from a study of shared T cell receptors in the human thymus. Sequencing used immunoSEQ multiplex PCR; TCRdb keeps in-frame clones, though not all of them. The table records 550,000 to 800,000 clones, over 75% of them present only once. These data also featured in a second study, about human thymus T cells. This second study notes: Donor material was obtained from healthy Finnish infants undergoing corrective surgery for congenital heart defects. Highly overlapping thymic repertoires among unrelated individuals were reported in related research.

The TCR was taken from a girl under three years old with a congenital heart defect. Material: thymocytes.

For the CDR3, the DNA is TGCGCCAGCAGCCCCACCGTGGACAGGGGGCCGAACACTGAAGCTTTCTTT. Protein sequence: CASSPTVDRGPNTEAFF. The rearrangement joins TRBV4-1 to TRBJ1-1; TRBD1 matches at 11 bases. Trimming took 4 bases from V and 1 from J; bases not matched to a gene: 8. The V gene's germline CDR1 is MGHRA and CDR2 YSYEKL. The CDR3 covers 17 residues.